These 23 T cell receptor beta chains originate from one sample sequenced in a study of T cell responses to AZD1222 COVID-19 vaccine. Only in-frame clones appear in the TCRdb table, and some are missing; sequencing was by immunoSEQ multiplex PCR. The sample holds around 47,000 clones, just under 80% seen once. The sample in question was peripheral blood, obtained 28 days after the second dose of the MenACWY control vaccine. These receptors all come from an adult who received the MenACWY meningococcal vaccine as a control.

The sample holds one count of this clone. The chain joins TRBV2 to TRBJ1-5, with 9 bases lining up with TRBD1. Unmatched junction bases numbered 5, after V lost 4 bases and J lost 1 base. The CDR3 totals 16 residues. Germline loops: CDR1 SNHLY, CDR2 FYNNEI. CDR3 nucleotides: TGTGCCAGCAGTGCCAAGACAGGGGGAAGCAATCAGCCCCAGCATTTT. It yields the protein CASSAKTGGSNQPQHF.

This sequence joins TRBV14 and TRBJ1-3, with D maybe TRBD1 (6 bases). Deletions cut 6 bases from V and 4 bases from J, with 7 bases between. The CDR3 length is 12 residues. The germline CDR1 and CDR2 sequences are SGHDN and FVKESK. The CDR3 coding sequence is TGTGCCAGCAGACAGGGCGGAAACACCATATATTTT. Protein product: CASRQGGNTIYF.

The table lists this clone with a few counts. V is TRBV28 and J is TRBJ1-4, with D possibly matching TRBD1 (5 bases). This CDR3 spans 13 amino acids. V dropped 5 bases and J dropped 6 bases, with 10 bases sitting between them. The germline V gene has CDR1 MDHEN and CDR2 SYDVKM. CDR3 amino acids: CASSGGGDEKLFF. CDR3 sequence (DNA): TGTGCCAGCAGTGGGGGAGGAGATGAAAAACTGTTTTTT.

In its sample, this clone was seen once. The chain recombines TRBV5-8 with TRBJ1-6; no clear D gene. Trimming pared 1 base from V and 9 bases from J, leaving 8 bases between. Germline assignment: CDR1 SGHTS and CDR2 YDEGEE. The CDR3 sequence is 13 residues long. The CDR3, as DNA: TGTGCCAGCAGCTTGTCCCGCTCTTCACCCCTCCACTTT. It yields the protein CASSLSRSSPLHF. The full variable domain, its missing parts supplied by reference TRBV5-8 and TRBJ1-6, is EAGVTQSPTHLIKTRGQQATLRCSPISGHTSVYWYQQALGLGLQFLLWYDEGEERNRGNFPPRFSGRQFPNYSSELNVNALELEDSALYLCASSLSRSSPLHFGNGTRLTVT.

The CDR3 DNA follows: TGTGCCAGCAGTTTCTTAGGGGAAGCTTTCTTT. It is translated as CASSFLGEAFF. The chain recombines TRBV27 with TRBJ1-1; D remains unclear. Trimming cost V 3 bases and J 8 bases, with 7 bases left between them. Germline assignment: CDR1 MNHEY and CDR2 SMNVEV (reference sequence). The CDR3 consists of 11 residues.

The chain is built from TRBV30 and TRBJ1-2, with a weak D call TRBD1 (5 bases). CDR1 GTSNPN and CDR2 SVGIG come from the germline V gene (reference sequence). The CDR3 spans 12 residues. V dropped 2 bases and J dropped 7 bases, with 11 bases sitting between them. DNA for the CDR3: TGTGCCTGGAGTCGACAGTTGGGTGGCTACACCTTC. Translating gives CAWSRQLGGYTF.

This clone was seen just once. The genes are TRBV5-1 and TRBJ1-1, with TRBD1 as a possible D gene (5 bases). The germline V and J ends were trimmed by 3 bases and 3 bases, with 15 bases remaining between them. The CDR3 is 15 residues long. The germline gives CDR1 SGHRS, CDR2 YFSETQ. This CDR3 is CASSSQGSVDTEAFF. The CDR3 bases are TGCGCCAGCAGCTCCCAGGGTAGCGTTGACACTGAAGCTTTCTTT. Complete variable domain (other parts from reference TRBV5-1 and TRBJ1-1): KAGVTQTPRYLIKTRGQQVTLSCSPISGHRSVSWYQQTPGQGLQFLFEYFSETQRNKGNFPGRFSGRQFSNSRSEMNVSTLELGDSALYLCASSSQGSVDTEAFFGQGTRLTVV.

DNA for the CDR3: TGTGCCAGCAGCCGTCAGGGGGCAGGCACCGGGGAGCTGTTTTTT. Translation gives CASSRQGAGTGELFF. The chain links TRBV9 to TRBJ2-2; 8 bases line up with TRBD1. V trimming: 4 bases; J trimming: 4 bases; junction bases outside the gene matches: 6. This CDR3 has 15 amino acids. Germline CDR1 SGDLS, CDR2 YYNGEE.

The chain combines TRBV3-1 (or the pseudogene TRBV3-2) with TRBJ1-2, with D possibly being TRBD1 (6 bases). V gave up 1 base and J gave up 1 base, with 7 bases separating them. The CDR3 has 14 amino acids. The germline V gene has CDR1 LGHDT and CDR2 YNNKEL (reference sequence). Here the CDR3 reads CASSQGTVNYGYTF. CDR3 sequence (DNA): TGTGCCAGCAGCCAAGGGACAGTTAACTATGGCTACACCTTC.

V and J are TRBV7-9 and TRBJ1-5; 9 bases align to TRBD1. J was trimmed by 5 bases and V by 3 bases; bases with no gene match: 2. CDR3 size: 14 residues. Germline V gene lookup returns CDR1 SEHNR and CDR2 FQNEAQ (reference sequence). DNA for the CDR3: TGTGCCAGCAGCTTGACAGGGGGGGATCAGCCCCAGCATTTT. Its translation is CASSLTGGDQPQHF.

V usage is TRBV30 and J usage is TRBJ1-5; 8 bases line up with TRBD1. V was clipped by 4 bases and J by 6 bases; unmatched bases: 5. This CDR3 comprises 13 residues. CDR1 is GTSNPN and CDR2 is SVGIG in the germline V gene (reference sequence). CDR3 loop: CAWTQGGRQPQHF. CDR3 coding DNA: TGTGCCTGGACACAGGGGGGACGTCAGCCCCAGCATTTT.

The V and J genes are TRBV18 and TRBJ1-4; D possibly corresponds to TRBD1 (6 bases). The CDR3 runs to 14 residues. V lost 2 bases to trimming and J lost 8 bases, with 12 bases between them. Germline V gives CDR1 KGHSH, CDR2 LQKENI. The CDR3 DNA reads TGTGCCAGCTCACCAGGGGGGGCTCGGGAAAAACTGTTTTTT. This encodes CASSPGGAREKLFF.

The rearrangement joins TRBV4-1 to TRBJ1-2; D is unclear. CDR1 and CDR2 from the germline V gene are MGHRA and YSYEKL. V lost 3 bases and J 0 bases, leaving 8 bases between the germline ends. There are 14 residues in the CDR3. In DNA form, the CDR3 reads TGCGCCAGCAGCCATAACAACCCTAACTATGGCTACACCTTC. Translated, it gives CASSHNNPNYGYTF.

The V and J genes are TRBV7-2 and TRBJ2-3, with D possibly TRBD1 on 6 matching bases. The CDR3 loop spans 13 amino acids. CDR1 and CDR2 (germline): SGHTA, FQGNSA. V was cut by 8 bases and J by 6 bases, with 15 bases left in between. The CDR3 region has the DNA TGTGCCAGCGGATACAGGGATTCGGATACGCAGTATTTT. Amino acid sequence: CASGYRDSDTQYF.

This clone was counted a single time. The CDR3 is CASSWTSGGNTGELFF. The CDR3 DNA follows: TGCGCCAGCAGCTGGACTAGCGGGGGGAACACCGGGGAGCTGTTTTTT. The chain recombines TRBV5-1 with TRBJ2-2; the match to TRBD2 covers 13 bases. Trimming took 3 bases from V and 1 from J; bases not matched to a gene: 0. The CDR3 runs to 16 residues. Germline assignment: CDR1 SGHRS and CDR2 YFSETQ.

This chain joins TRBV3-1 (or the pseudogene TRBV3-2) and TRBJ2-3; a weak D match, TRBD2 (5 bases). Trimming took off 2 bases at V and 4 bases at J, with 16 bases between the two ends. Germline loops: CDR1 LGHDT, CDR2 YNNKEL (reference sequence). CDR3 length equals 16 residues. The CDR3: CASSQPGVGGPDTQYF. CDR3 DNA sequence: TGTGCCAGCAGCCAACCCGGGGTAGGAGGCCCAGATACGCAGTATTTT.

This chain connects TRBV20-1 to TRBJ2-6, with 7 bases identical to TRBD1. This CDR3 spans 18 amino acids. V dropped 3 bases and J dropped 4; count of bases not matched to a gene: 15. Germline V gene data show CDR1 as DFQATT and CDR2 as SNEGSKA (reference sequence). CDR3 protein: CSASLSDRSTRGANVLTF. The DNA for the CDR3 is TGCAGTGCTAGTCTATCGGACAGGTCGACGAGGGGGGCCAACGTCCTGACTTTC.

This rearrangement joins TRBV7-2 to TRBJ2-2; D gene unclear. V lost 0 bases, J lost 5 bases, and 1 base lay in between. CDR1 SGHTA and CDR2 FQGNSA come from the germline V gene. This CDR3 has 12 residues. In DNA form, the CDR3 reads TGTGCCAGCAGCTTAGCTACCGGGGAGCTGTTTTTT. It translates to CASSLATGELFF.

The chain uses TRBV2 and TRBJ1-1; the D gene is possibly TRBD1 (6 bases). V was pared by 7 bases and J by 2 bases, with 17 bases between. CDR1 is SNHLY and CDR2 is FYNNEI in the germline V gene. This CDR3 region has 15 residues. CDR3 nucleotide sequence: TGTGCCAGCAAGGGGGACGTACTGCGAAACACTGAAGCTTTCTTT. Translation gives CASKGDVLRNTEAFF.

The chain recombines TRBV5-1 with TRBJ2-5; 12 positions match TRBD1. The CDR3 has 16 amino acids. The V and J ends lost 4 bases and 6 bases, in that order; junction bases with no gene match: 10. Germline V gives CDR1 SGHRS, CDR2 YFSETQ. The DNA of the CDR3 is TGCGCCAGCAGCCCAGCCGGGACAGGGGGCGCAAAGACCCAGTACTTC. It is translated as CASSPAGTGGAKTQYF.

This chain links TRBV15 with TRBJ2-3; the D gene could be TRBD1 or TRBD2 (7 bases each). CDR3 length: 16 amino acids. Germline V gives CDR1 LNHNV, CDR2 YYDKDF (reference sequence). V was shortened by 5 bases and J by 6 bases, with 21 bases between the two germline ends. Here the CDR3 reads CATSPSGRGPGDTQYF. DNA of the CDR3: TGTGCCACCAGCCCCTCTGGGAGGGGGCCTGGGGATACGCAGTATTTT.

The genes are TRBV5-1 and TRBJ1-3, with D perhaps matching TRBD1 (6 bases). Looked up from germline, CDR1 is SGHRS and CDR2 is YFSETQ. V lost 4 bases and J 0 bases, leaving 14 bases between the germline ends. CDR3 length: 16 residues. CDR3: CASSKDSLSSGNTIYF. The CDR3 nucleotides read TGCGCCAGCAGCAAGGACAGCCTGAGCTCTGGAAACACCATATATTTT. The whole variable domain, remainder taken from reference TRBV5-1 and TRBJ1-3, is KAGVTQTPRYLIKTRGQQVTLSCSPISGHRSVSWYQQTPGQGLQFLFEYFSETQRNKGNFPGRFSGRQFSNSRSEMNVSTLELGDSALYLCASSKDSLSSGNTIYFGEGSWLTVV.

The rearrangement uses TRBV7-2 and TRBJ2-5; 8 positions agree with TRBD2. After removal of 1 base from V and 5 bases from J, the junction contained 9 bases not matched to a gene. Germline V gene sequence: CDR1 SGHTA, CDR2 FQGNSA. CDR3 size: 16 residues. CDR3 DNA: TGTGCCAGCAGCTTAGGAGCGGGAGCCCGAGCGGAGACCCAGTACTTC. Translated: CASSLGAGARAETQYF.